This entry lists 27 T cell receptor beta chains sequenced from one sample in a study of blood T cells in healthy people across ages. For the second PCR, which ran for about 6 to 11 cycles, a sample-barcoded 5' primer and a J-beta primer mix were used. TCRdb fed the 5' RACE reads into MiXCR, producing one record per CDR3 protein. The profile shows under 800,000 distinct CDR3 sequences, roughly 41% of them singletons. The sequenced sample was blood. These receptors were collected from a woman between 55 and 75 years old in good health.

The chain employs TRBV10-3 and TRBJ1-1, with 9 positions matching TRBD1. There are 17 residues in the CDR3. J lost 1 base, V lost 8 bases, and 14 bases had no gene match. Germline V gene sequence: CDR1 ENHRY, CDR2 SYGVKD. The CDR3 loop reads CAIGSVPGQGGNTEAFF. The CDR3 coding sequence is TGTGCCATCGGTTCCGTCCCGGGACAGGGAGGGAACACTGAAGCTTTCTTT.

The J gene is TRBJ2-5, the V gene TRBV20-1, with D perhaps TRBD2 (6 bases). The J call may not be correct, given that the DNA end is closer to TRBJ2-7. Germline V lookup: CDR1 DFQATT, CDR2 SNEGSKA (reference sequence). There are 12 residues in the CDR3. CDR3: CSAQRAPDEQYF. The DNA of the CDR3 is TGCAGTGCTCAGCGGGCCCCCGACGAGCAGTACTTC.

The chain combines TRBV7-9 with TRBJ2-5; D uncertain. Looked up from germline, CDR1 is SEHNR and CDR2 is FQNEAQ (reference sequence). The CDR3 totals 15 residues. Trimming shortened V by 6 bases and J by 1 base, and 15 bases separated the two germline ends. CDR3 coding DNA: TGTGCCAGCAGTTATTATCGGCTTTCCCAAGAGACCCAGTACTTC. Protein product: CASSYYRLSQETQYF.

The V call is TRBV2, the J call TRBJ2-3, with D perhaps matching TRBD2 (6 bases). Germline values: CDR1 SNHLY, CDR2 FYNNEI. The CDR3 has 13 amino acids. Trimming removed 6 bases from V and 3 bases from J, with 10 bases in between. CDR3: CASRETRTDTQYF. The CDR3 DNA reads as TGTGCCAGCAGGGAGACTAGGACAGATACGCAGTATTTT.

CDR3 protein: CASSRSGTTYEQYF. The CDR3 nucleotides read TGTGCCAGCAGTCGGTCCGGGACAACTTACGAGCAGTACTTC. The chain combines TRBV6-5 with TRBJ2-7, with a weak D call TRBD1 (6 bases). The CDR3 contains 14 residues. The germline V gene has CDR1 MNHEY and CDR2 SVGAGI. Trimming took 5 bases from V and 4 from J, leaving 15 bases between them.

V gene TRBV6-5 combines with J gene TRBJ2-7; 7 bases map to TRBD1. The V gene's germline CDR1 is MNHEY and CDR2 SVGAGI. The CDR3 is made up of 16 amino acids. V shed 6 bases, J shed 7 bases, and the junction held 18 bases outside the gene matches. The CDR3 DNA follows: TGTGCCAGCAGAGACAGGGCGGGCCCCTCTTACAATGAGCAGTACTTC. Encoded protein: CASRDRAGPSYNEQYF.

This clonotype was counted only a few times. The chain is built from TRBV20-1 and TRBJ1-2, with D possibly being TRBD1 (6 bases). Germline-derived CDR1 and CDR2 are DFQATT and SNEGSKA (reference sequence). This CDR3 contains 14 residues. The V gene lost 3 bases and the J gene lost 6 bases, with 17 bases spanning the gap. CDR3 region: CSARGNRVIDGYTF. In DNA, the CDR3 is TGCAGTGCTAGGGGGAACAGGGTGATAGATGGCTACACCTTC.

The J gene is TRBJ1-1, the V gene TRBV7-6, with D possibly matching TRBD1 (6 bases). Germline assignment: CDR1 SGHVS and CDR2 FNYEAQ. Trimming stripped 4 bases from V and 1 base from J, with 13 bases between. This CDR3 has 15 amino acids. CDR3 sequence: CASSSAGATNTEAFF. The CDR3, as DNA: TGTGCCAGCAGCTCCGCAGGGGCGACGAACACTGAAGCTTTCTTT.

The chain is built from TRBV3-1 and TRBJ1-1; 9 nucleotides align to TRBD1. The J segment lost 4 bases and the V segment lost 4 bases, leaving 7 bases of the junction unmatched. The CDR3 is made up of 15 amino acids. CDR1 and CDR2 (germline): LGHDT, YNNKEL (reference sequence). DNA for the CDR3: TGTGCCAGCAGCCCCAGGGACAGGGAAGGCACTGAAGCTTTCTTT. Translating gives CASSPRDREGTEAFF.

The chain is built from TRBV27 and TRBJ2-1; 7 nucleotides match TRBD1. The length of the CDR3 is 16 residues. The junction had 7 bases not matched to a gene; V was cut back by 5 bases and J by 0 bases. From germline, CDR1 is MNHEY and CDR2 SMNVEV (reference sequence). The CDR3 DNA follows: TGTGCCAGCAGTACTCAGGGGGTAAGCTCCTACAATGAGCAGTTCTTC. Its translation is CASSTQGVSSYNEQFF.

Ten or more counts support this clonotype. The chain links TRBV5-1 to TRBJ2-7; TRBD1 matches 9 bases. The length of the CDR3 is 16 residues. J lost 5 bases, V lost 0 bases, and 9 bases had no gene match. Germline V gene sequence: CDR1 SGHRS, CDR2 YFSETQ. CDR3 coding DNA: TGCGCCAGCAGCTTGGGCTCCGGGACAGGGTTCAACGAGCAGTACTTC. This translates into CASSLGSGTGFNEQYF.

In this sample, this clonotype turned up many times. V gene TRBV9 combines with J gene TRBJ2-1; 11 nucleotides agree with TRBD2. The CDR3 has 15 amino acids. V gave up 4 bases and J gave up 10 bases; unmatched junction bases: 10. The germline V gene encodes CDR1 SGDLS and CDR2 YYNGEE. For the CDR3, the DNA is TGTGCCAGCAGCCCCGCGACTAGCGGGGTGGGAGAGCAGTTCTTC. It encodes CASSPATSGVGEQFF. The variable domain in full, with the rest retrieved from reference TRBV9 and TRBJ2-1, is DSGVTQTPKHLITATGQRVTLRCSPRSGDLSVYWYQQSLDQGLQFLIQYYNGEERAKGNILERFSAQQFPDLHSELNLSSLELGDSALYFCASSPATSGVGEQFFGPGTRLTVL.

This clonotype has a handful of counts. The J gene is TRBJ2-5, the V gene TRBV20-1; unclear D gene. This CDR3 comprises 14 residues. In germline, CDR1 is DFQATT, CDR2 SNEGSKA (reference sequence). V dropped 0 bases and J dropped 1 base, with 9 bases sitting between them. The CDR3: CSARDPQRQETQYF. The CDR3, as DNA: TGCAGTGCTAGAGATCCCCAGCGCCAAGAGACCCAGTACTTC.

The V call is TRBV20-1, the J call TRBJ2-3, with D uncertain. Trimming removed 5 bases from V and 6 bases from J, with 12 bases in between. The germline V gene encodes CDR1 DFQATT and CDR2 SNEGSKA (reference sequence). The CDR3 is made up of 12 amino acids. CDR3 loop: CSAGTQPDTQYF. The CDR3 nucleotides read TGCAGTGCTGGAACTCAGCCGGATACGCAGTATTTT.

CDR3 amino acids: CASSLFGLDTDTQYF. CDR3 DNA: TGCGCCAGCAGCTTGTTCGGACTAGACACAGATACGCAGTATTTT. This sequence joins TRBV5-1 and TRBJ2-3; TRBD2 agrees at 7 bases. The CDR3 is made up of 15 amino acids. With V trimmed by 1 base and J by 2 bases, 4 bases remained unmatched. CDR1 is SGHRS and CDR2 is YFSETQ in the germline V gene.

Worth noting for this clonotype: This clone may be a read error of a much larger clone one base away. The V call is TRBV5-1, the J call TRBJ2-5; D possibly corresponds to TRBD1 (5 bases). In germline, CDR1 is SGHRS, CDR2 YFSETQ. This CDR3 comprises 15 residues. Trimming removed 1 base at V and 2 bases at J, with 12 bases between. The CDR3 region has the DNA TGCGCCAGCAGCTTGAGCAGGGCGTCTCAAGAGACCCAGTACTTC. As protein: CASSLSRASQETQYF.

With regard to this clonotype: A much larger clone differs from this one at a single base, so this may be a read error. This chain links TRBV20-1 with TRBJ2-7; possible D gene TRBD2, 6 bases. The CDR3 sequence is 12 residues long. Germline assignment: CDR1 DFQATT and CDR2 SNEGSKA (reference sequence). The CDR3, as DNA: TGCGGTGCTAGAGATTGGGGGGACGAGCAGTACTTC. Translated, it gives CGARDWGDEQYF.

The CDR3 reads CASSPRRQGDGYTF. DNA of the CDR3: TGTGCCAGCTCACCACGGAGGCAGGGAGATGGCTACACCTTC. The chain employs TRBV18 and TRBJ1-2, with D possibly being TRBD1 (5 bases). V dropped 1 base and J dropped 6 bases, with 12 bases sitting between them. CDR1 and CDR2 (germline): KGHSH, LQKENI. CDR3 length equals 14 residues.

The CDR3 here is CASKAGMGTEAFF. CDR3 coding DNA: TGTGCCAGCAAGGCGGGGATGGGCACTGAAGCTTTCTTT. The chain recombines TRBV27 with TRBJ1-1, with D uncertain. Germline values: CDR1 MNHEY, CDR2 SMNVEV (reference sequence). This CDR3 is built from 13 residues. Trimming took off 7 bases at V and 4 bases at J, with 13 bases between the two ends.

This chain joins TRBV6-1 and TRBJ1-1; D remains ambiguous. CDR1 is MNHNS, CDR2 SASEGT, per germline. The V gene lost 6 bases and the J gene lost 1 base, with 9 bases spanning the gap. This CDR3 has 13 residues. CDR3 DNA: TGTGCCAGCAGGTTACATGGGAACACTGAAGCTTTCTTT. As protein: CASRLHGNTEAFF.

The chain recombines TRBV29-1 with TRBJ2-4; D unresolved. The end of the DNA fits TRBJ2-7 better, so the J call may be wrong. The CDR3 covers 10 residues. Germline loops: CDR1 SQVTM, CDR2 ANQGSEA. This CDR3 is CSVGNREQYF. The CDR3 nucleotides read TGCAGCGTTGGGAACCGCGAGCAGTACTTC.

Concerning this clonotype: It may be a read error: a sequence one base away is much more abundant. The V gene is TRBV4-3, the J gene TRBJ2-3, with 8 bases that match TRBD2. V was clipped by 0 bases and J by 2 bases; unmatched bases: 10. The CDR3 consists of 18 residues. The germline V gene has CDR1 LGHNA and CDR2 YSLEER. CDR3 in DNA: TGCGCCAGCAGCCAAGATGCGGGAGGCACCCCTAACACAGATACGCAGTATTTT. Its protein is CASSQDAGGTPNTDTQYF.

This clonotype was counted ten times or more. This chain connects TRBV5-1 to TRBJ2-1; the match to TRBD2 covers 10 bases. CDR3 length: 16 amino acids. Germline V gene data show CDR1 as SGHRS and CDR2 as YFSETQ. With V trimmed by 2 bases and J by 4 bases, 6 bases remained unmatched. CDR3 sequence (DNA): TGCGCCAGCAGCTTACTAGCGGGGAATACGTACAATGAGCAGTTCTTC. This encodes CASSLLAGNTYNEQFF.

The chain carries TRBV20-1 and TRBJ2-5; 10 bases line up with TRBD2. There are 15 residues in the CDR3. V gave up 3 bases and J gave up 2 bases; unmatched junction bases: 6. The germline V gene has CDR1 DFQATT and CDR2 SNEGSKA (reference sequence). The CDR3 DNA sequence: TGCAGTGCTAGTGATGGACTAGCGGATCAAGAGACCCAGTACTTC. Amino acids: CSASDGLADQETQYF.

Here the CDR3 DNA reads TGTGCCAGCAGCCAGGGTACTAGCGTCTACGAGCAGTACTTC. The encoded protein is CASSQGTSVYEQYF. V and J are TRBV3-1 and TRBJ2-7, with TRBD2 identical over 7 bases. The length of the CDR3 is 14 residues. J lost 3 bases, V lost 3 bases, and 5 bases had no gene match. Germline V lookup: CDR1 LGHDT, CDR2 YNNKEL (reference sequence).

This clonotype was picked up a small number of times. CDR3 protein: CASSQDHNYGYTF. The CDR3, as DNA: TGTGCCAGCAGCCAAGATCATAACTATGGCTACACCTTC. V gene TRBV4-2 combines with J gene TRBJ1-2; unclear D gene. The CDR3 runs 13 residues. V dropped 0 bases and J dropped 1 base, with 3 bases sitting between them. The germline gives CDR1 LGHNA, CDR2 YNFKEQ.

The chain is built from TRBV28 and TRBJ2-7; TRBD1 agrees at 9 bases. The J call may be in error: the DNA end matches TRBJ2-4 better. CDR1 is MDHEN, CDR2 SYDVKM, per germline. The CDR3 is 14 residues long. CDR3 loop: CASSLGTGFGIQYF. In DNA form, the CDR3 reads TGTGCCAGCAGTTTGGGGACAGGGTTTGGCATTCAGTACTTC.